Below, 27 T cell receptor beta chains from the same sample are listed, as sequenced in a study of long-term antiretroviral therapy in people with HIV. The immunoSEQ assay was v3.0, run at survey level. The data were produced by immunoSEQ multiplex PCR, yet TCRdb's version contains in-frame clones alone and is incomplete. The sample lists some 35,000 clones; roughly four fifths were seen once. Sample: unsorted PBMCs, taken 0.4 years before starting antiretroviral therapy. These receptors all come from a man younger than 30 with HIV.

This chain connects TRBV27 to TRBJ1-1; D not resolved. Deletions cut 4 bases from V and 5 bases from J, with 8 bases between. CDR3 length: 12 amino acids. Looked up from germline, CDR1 is MNHEY and CDR2 is SMNVEV (reference sequence). The CDR3 spells CASSSPGTEAFF. CDR3 coding DNA: TGTGCCAGCAGTTCCCCCGGGACTGAAGCTTTCTTT.

This clone was seen more than once but under ten times. The genes are TRBV7-9 and TRBJ1-2; 7 bases match TRBD1. This CDR3 is built from 14 residues. CDR1 and CDR2 from the germline V gene are SEHNR and FQNEAQ (reference sequence). The V segment lost 3 bases and the J segment 7 bases; nucleotides outside the gene matches: 8. The chain's CDR3 is CASSFGDSVGGYTF. CDR3 DNA: TGTGCCAGCAGCTTCGGGGACAGCGTCGGTGGCTACACCTTC. Drawing the rest from reference TRBV7-9 and TRBJ1-2, the complete variable domain is DTGVSQNPRHKITKRGQNVTFRCDPISEHNRLYWYRQTLGQGPEFLTYFQNEAQLEKSRLLSDRFSAERPKGSFSTLEIQRTEQGDSAMYLCASSFGDSVGGYTFGSGTRLTVV.

This rearrangement joins TRBV7-2 to TRBJ2-2; 7 bases agree with TRBD1. CDR1 is SGHTA and CDR2 is FQGNSA in the germline V gene. The CDR3 is made up of 14 amino acids. V dropped 3 bases and J dropped 6; count of bases not matched to a gene: 4. CDR3 region: CASSLTGMAGELFF. CDR3 coding DNA: TGTGCCAGCAGCTTGACAGGGATGGCCGGGGAGCTGTTTTTT. Full variable domain (missing parts from reference TRBV7-2 and TRBJ2-2): GAGVSQSPSNKVTEKGKDVELRCDPISGHTALYWYRQSLGQGLEFLIYFQGNSAPDKSGLPSDRFSAERTGGSVSTLTIQRTQQEDSAVYLCASSLTGMAGELFFGEGSRLTVL.

The chain is built from TRBV5-1 and TRBJ2-7; TRBD2 is a possible D gene (5 bases). Trimming removed 2 bases at V and 1 base at J, with 10 bases between. The CDR3 consists of 14 residues. Germline lookup yields CDR1 SGHRS and CDR2 YFSETQ. CDR3 protein: CASSFGGSSYEQYF. The CDR3 DNA reads TGCGCCAGCAGCTTTGGTGGGAGTTCCTACGAGCAGTACTTC.

This chain links TRBV12-1 with TRBJ2-3; the table's D call, TRBD2, was not checked against the DNA. TRBV12-1 is shown as a pseudogene. The CDR3 contains 15 residues. This chain's CDR3 is CASSLRVGDTDTQYF. CDR3 in DNA: TGTGCCAGCAGCCTTCGGGTCGGGGACACAGATACGCAGTATTTT.

The chain employs TRBV2 and TRBJ2-1; 10 nucleotides align to TRBD2. Germline trimming cut 10 bases from V and 9 bases from J; bases unmatched to any gene: 12. The CDR3 runs 14 residues. From germline, CDR1 is SNHLY and CDR2 FYNNEI. The CDR3 coding sequence is TGTGCCACTGGAGCGGGGGGGTCTCTGGCTGAGCAGTTCTTC. Protein sequence: CATGAGGSLAEQFF.

The sample holds a few counts of this clone. The V and J genes are TRBV5-6 and TRBJ1-2; D remains unclear. The germline gives CDR1 SGHDT, CDR2 YYEEEE. There are 12 residues in the CDR3. Trimming cost V 0 bases and J 6 bases, with 6 bases left between them. The CDR3 nucleotides read TGTGCCAGCAGCTTGGGGACGGATGGCTACACCTTC. This codes for CASSLGTDGYTF.

The rearrangement links TRBV5-1 to TRBJ1-2; D is ambiguous. There are 13 residues in the CDR3. CDR1 and CDR2 from the germline V gene are SGHRS and YFSETQ. V lost 2 bases to trimming and J lost 4 bases, with 9 bases between them. The chain's CDR3 is CASSFGSPYGYTF. The CDR3 DNA follows: TGCGCCAGCAGCTTCGGGTCCCCCTATGGCTACACCTTC.

This rearrangement joins TRBV27 to TRBJ2-7; 9 bases are shared with TRBD1. Trimming at V came to 0 bases and at J to 3 bases, leaving 3 bases not matched to a gene. This CDR3 comprises 15 residues. CDR1 MNHEY and CDR2 SMNVEV come from the germline V gene (reference sequence). The DNA of the CDR3 is TGTGCCAGCAGTTTATCGGGACAGGGAAGCTACGAGCAGTACTTC. Its translation: CASSLSGQGSYEQYF.

The V call is TRBV5-8, the J call TRBJ1-2; D possibly corresponds to TRBD1 (6 bases). The CDR3 runs 15 residues. The V gene lost 4 bases and the J gene lost 2 bases, with 15 bases spanning the gap. Germline CDR1 reads SGHTS; CDR2 reads YDEGEE. The CDR3 DNA is TGTGCCAGCAGCAGGCGGGCAGGGACAAACTATGGCTACACCTTC. Residues: CASSRRAGTNYGYTF.

This clone occurred a few times. J is TRBJ1-2 and V is TRBV2; the D gene is possibly TRBD1 (5 bases). Germline loops: CDR1 SNHLY, CDR2 FYNNEI. CDR3 size: 13 residues. V lost 2 bases to trimming and J lost 3 bases, with 7 bases between them. CDR3 sequence (DNA): TGTGCCAGCAGTGAACAGGGAGACTATGGCTACACCTTC. It yields the protein CASSEQGDYGYTF.

The V call is TRBV5-4, the J call TRBJ2-7, with 7 nucleotides matching TRBD1. CDR3 length: 15 amino acids. Germline V gene data show CDR1 as SGHNT and CDR2 as YYREEE (reference sequence). V was clipped by 0 bases and J by 7 bases; unmatched bases: 10. The CDR3 loop is CASSLDRTGLGEQYF. The DNA for the CDR3 is TGTGCCAGCAGCTTGGATAGGACAGGCTTAGGGGAGCAGTACTTC.

The J gene is TRBJ2-2, the V gene TRBV2; D ambiguous. Germline CDR1 reads SNHLY; CDR2 reads FYNNEI. Deletions cut 11 bases from V and 0 bases from J, with 4 bases between. This CDR3 has 11 amino acids. Written as DNA, the CDR3 is TGTGCCGGTACGAACACCGGGGAGCTGTTTTTT. This translates into CAGTNTGELFF.

This clone was counted a few times. The genes are TRBV7-9 and TRBJ1-6, with TRBD1 matching 7 bases. CDR1 and CDR2 from the germline V gene are SEHNR and FQNEAQ (reference sequence). The CDR3 is made up of 14 amino acids. V dropped 5 bases and J dropped 6; count of bases not matched to a gene: 4. CDR3 region: CASSTGTANSPLHF. In nucleotides, the CDR3 is TGTGCCAGCAGCACCGGGACAGCTAATTCACCCCTCCACTTT. The full variable domain, in which reference TRBV7-9 and TRBJ1-6 provide the parts outside the CDR3, is DTGVSQNPRHKITKRGQNVTFRCDPISEHNRLYWYRQTLGQGPEFLTYFQNEAQLEKSRLLSDRFSAERPKGSFSTLEIQRTEQGDSAMYLCASSTGTANSPLHFGNGTRLTVT.

The rearrangement joins TRBV6-5 to TRBJ2-7; 8 nucleotides line up with TRBD1. Germline V CDR1 and CDR2: MNHEY, SVGAGI. V lost 5 bases and J lost 7; bases outside the gene matches: 10. The CDR3 has 14 amino acids. CDR3 region: CASSDFQGAREQYF. The CDR3 DNA follows: TGTGCCAGCAGTGACTTCCAGGGGGCGCGAGAGCAGTACTTC.

V is TRBV5-5 and J is TRBJ2-4; 7 bases match TRBD1. Germline-derived CDR1 and CDR2 are SGHKS and YYEKEE (reference sequence). The CDR3 is 15 residues long. V lost 4 bases, J lost 5 bases, and 9 bases stayed unmatched. The CDR3 loop is CASSPLQGSQNIQYF. DNA for the CDR3: TGTGCCAGCAGCCCACTACAGGGGTCCCAAAACATTCAGTACTTC.

This rearrangement joins TRBV5-6 to TRBJ2-7, with a tentative D call TRBD2 (6 bases). The CDR3 runs 15 residues. V was shortened by 4 bases and J by 4 bases, with 18 bases between the two germline ends. Per the germline V gene, CDR1 is SGHDT and CDR2 is YYEEEE. CDR3 sequence: CASSHQGGVEYEQYF. The CDR3 DNA sequence: TGTGCCAGCAGCCACCAGGGAGGAGTTGAGTACGAGCAGTACTTC.

In nucleotides, the CDR3 is TGTGCCAGCTCACGGGACAGAGACTATGGCTACACCTTC. Encoded protein: CASSRDRDYGYTF. V is TRBV18 and J is TRBJ1-2; TRBD1 aligns across 7 bases. J was trimmed by 3 bases and V by 4 bases; bases with no gene match: 2. CDR1 and CDR2 from the germline V gene are KGHSH and LQKENI. The CDR3 length is 13 residues.

CDR3 region: CASSEWGGNTGELFF. DNA for the CDR3: TGTGCCAGCAGTGAATGGGGAGGGAACACCGGGGAGCTGTTTTTT. V is TRBV6-1 and J is TRBJ2-2; D is possibly TRBD2 (6 bases). This CDR3 is 15 amino acids long. V was trimmed by 2 bases and J by 1 base, leaving 8 bases between them. Germline CDR1 reads MNHNS; CDR2 reads SASEGT.

Regarding this clone: One junction end disagrees with the germline gene, perhaps due to a read error. This chain links TRBV7-9 with TRBJ1-1, with TRBD1 matching 7 bases. This CDR3 region has 13 residues. The V gene's germline CDR1 is SEHNR and CDR2 FQNEAQ (reference sequence). The CDR3 loop reads CASTLQGSTEAFF. CDR3 in DNA: TGTGCCAGCACCTTACAGGGGAGCACTGAAGCTTTCTTT. Full variable domain (remainder filled in from reference TRBV7-9 and TRBJ1-1): DTGVSQNPRHKITKRGQNVTFRCDPISEHNRLYWYRQTLGQGPEFLTYFQNEAQLEKSRLLSDRFSAERPKGSFSTLEIQRTEQGDSAMYLCASTLQGSTEAFFGQGTRLTVV.

The chain couples TRBV10-3 to TRBJ1-4; maybe TRBD1 (5 bases). The CDR3 is 13 residues long. The V and J ends lost 8 bases and 4 bases respectively, with 11 bases between them. Germline assignment: CDR1 ENHRY and CDR2 SYGVKD. CDR3 residues: CAISRGVNEKLFF. CDR3 in DNA: TGTGCCATCTCCAGAGGGGTTAATGAAAAACTGTTTTTT.

The rearrangement joins TRBV9 to TRBJ2-3, with 7 bases that match TRBD2. With V trimmed by 4 bases and J by 2 bases, 4 bases remained unmatched. There are 14 residues in the CDR3. Germline V gene sequence: CDR1 SGDLS, CDR2 YYNGEE. This CDR3 is CASSPGGYTDTQYF. In DNA form, the CDR3 reads TGTGCCAGCAGCCCGGGGGGTTACACAGATACGCAGTATTTT.

CDR3 region: CASSLSRGAKTEAFF. For the CDR3, the DNA is TGCGCCAGCAGCTTGTCGAGGGGCGCGAAAACTGAAGCTTTCTTT. The V and J genes are TRBV5-1 and TRBJ1-1; tentative D call: TRBD1 (5 bases). The CDR3 consists of 15 residues. Trimming stripped 1 base from V and 5 bases from J, with 15 bases between. Germline V gene sequence: CDR1 SGHRS, CDR2 YFSETQ.

This chain joins TRBV27 and TRBJ2-2; D might be TRBD1 (6 bases). The CDR3 is 15 residues long. CDR1 and CDR2 (germline): MNHEY, SMNVEV (reference sequence). V was shortened by 3 bases and J by 3 bases, with 11 bases between the two germline ends. This chain's CDR3 is CASSFGQSDTGELFF. CDR3 in DNA: TGTGCCAGCAGTTTCGGACAGAGCGACACCGGGGAGCTGTTTTTT.

The chain couples TRBV6-1 to TRBJ2-5; tentatively, D is TRBD2 (6 bases). Germline-derived CDR1 and CDR2 are MNHNS and SASEGT. Deletions cut 8 bases from V and 4 bases from J, with 17 bases between. This CDR3 comprises 14 residues. The CDR3 region is CASSPGDLGETQYF. Written as DNA, the CDR3 is TGTGCCAGCTCCCCGGGGGATCTAGGAGAGACCCAGTACTTC.

The chain has TRBV6-5 and TRBJ1-1; weak D call: TRBD1 (6 bases). Germline V lookup: CDR1 MNHEY, CDR2 SVGAGI. This CDR3 has 15 residues. Trimming left V 0 bases short and J 5 bases short, with 13 bases between. The CDR3: CASSYSGDTLTEAFF. Here the CDR3 DNA reads TGTGCCAGCAGTTACTCGGGGGACACTTTGACTGAAGCTTTCTTT.

The chain employs TRBV27 and TRBJ1-3; unclear D gene. CDR1 and CDR2 from the germline V gene are MNHEY and SMNVEV (reference sequence). V shed 6 bases and J shed 3 bases, with 9 bases lying between them. This CDR3 is built from 13 residues. The CDR3 DNA reads TGTGCCAGCAGACCGGGAGTTGGAAACACCATATATTTT. It translates to CASRPGVGNTIYF.